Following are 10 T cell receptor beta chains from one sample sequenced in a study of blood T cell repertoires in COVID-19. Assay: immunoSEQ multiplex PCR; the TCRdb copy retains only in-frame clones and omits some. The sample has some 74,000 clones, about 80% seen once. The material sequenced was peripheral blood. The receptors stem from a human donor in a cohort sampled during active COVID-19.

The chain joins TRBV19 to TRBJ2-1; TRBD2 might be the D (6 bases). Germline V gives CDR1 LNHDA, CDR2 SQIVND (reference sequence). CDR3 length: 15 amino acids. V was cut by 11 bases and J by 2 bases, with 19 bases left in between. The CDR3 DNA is TGTGCCTCGCAGAGGGCTAGCGAGCCCTACAATGAGCAGTTCTTC. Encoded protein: CASQRASEPYNEQFF. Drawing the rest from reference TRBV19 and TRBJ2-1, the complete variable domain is DGGITQSPKYLFRKEGQNVTLSCEQNLNHDAMYWYRQDPGQGLRLIYYSQIVNDFQKGDIAEGYSVSREKKESFPLTVTSAQKNPTAFYLCASQRASEPYNEQFFGPGTRLTVL.

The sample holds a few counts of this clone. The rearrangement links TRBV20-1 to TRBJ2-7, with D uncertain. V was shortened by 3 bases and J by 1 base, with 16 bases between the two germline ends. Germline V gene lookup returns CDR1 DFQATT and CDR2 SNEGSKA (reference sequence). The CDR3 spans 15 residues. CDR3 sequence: CSASYPRPGSYEQYF. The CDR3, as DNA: TGCAGTGCTAGTTATCCCAGGCCAGGTTCCTACGAGCAGTACTTC.

The CDR3 region is CASSPSTGPPYEQYV. The CDR3 nucleotides are TGTGCCAGCAGCCCCTCGACAGGTCCTCCCTACGAGCAGTACGTC. V is TRBV3-1 (or the pseudogene TRBV3-2) and J is TRBJ2-7, with D tentatively TRBD1 (6 bases). The CDR3 sequence is 15 residues long. Germline V lookup: CDR1 LGHDT, CDR2 YNNKEL (reference sequence). Trimming removed 4 bases at V and 2 bases at J, with 15 bases between.

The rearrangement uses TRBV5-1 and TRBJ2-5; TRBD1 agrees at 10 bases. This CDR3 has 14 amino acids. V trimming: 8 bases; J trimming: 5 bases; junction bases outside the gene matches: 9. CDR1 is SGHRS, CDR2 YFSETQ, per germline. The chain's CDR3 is CASSTGGAGETQYF. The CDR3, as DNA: TGCGCCAGTTCGACAGGGGGCGCCGGGGAGACCCAGTACTTC.

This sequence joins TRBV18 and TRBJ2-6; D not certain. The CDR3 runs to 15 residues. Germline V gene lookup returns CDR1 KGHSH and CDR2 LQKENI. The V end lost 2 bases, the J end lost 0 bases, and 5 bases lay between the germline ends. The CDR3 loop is CASSPSGSGANVLTF. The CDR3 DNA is TGTGCCAGCTCACCATCGGGCTCTGGGGCCAACGTCCTGACTTTC.

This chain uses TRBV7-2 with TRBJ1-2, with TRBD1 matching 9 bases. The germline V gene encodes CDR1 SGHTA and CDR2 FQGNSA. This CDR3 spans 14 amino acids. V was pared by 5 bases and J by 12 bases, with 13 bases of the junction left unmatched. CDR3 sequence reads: CASSLSPGQGVHTF. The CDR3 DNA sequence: TGTGCCAGCAGCCTAAGCCCGGGACAGGGTGTACACACCTTC.

The CDR3 DNA reads as TGTGCCAGTAGTGTCTCCCGGGGCAATCAGCCCCAGCATTTT. Encoded protein: CASSVSRGNQPQHF. The gene calls are TRBV19 and TRBJ1-5; D unresolved. Germline V lookup: CDR1 LNHDA, CDR2 SQIVND (reference sequence). Trimming removed 5 bases at V and 2 bases at J, with 10 bases between. CDR3 length equals 14 residues.

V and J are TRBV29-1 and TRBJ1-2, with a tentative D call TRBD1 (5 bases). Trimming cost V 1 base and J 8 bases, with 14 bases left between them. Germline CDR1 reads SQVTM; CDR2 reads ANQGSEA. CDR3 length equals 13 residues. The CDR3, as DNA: TGCAGCGTTGAAGGCCGGAGCGCAGGGGGCTACACCTTC. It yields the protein CSVEGRSAGGYTF. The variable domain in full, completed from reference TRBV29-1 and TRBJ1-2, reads SAVISQKPSRDICQRGTSLTIQCQVDSQVTMMFWYRQQPGQSLTLIATANQGSEATYESGFVIDKFPISRPNLTFSTLTVSNMSPEDSSIYLCSVEGRSAGGYTFGSGTRLTVV.

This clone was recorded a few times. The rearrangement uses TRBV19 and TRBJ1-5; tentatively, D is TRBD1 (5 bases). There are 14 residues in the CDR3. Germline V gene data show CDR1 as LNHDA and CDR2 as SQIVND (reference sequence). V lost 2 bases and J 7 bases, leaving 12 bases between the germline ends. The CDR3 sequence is CASSIRRGAQPQHF. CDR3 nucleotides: TGTGCCAGTAGTATACGAAGGGGCGCCCAGCCCCAGCATTTT.

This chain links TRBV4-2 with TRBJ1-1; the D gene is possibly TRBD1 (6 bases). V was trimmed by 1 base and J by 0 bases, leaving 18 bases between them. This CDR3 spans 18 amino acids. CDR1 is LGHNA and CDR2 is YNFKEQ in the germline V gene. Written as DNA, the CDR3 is TGTGCCAGCAGCCAAGTCAGGACAGACAGTTTTTTGAACACTGAAGCTTTCTTT. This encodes CASSQVRTDSFLNTEAFF.